The source of this T cell receptor (beta chain) is a study of T cells in Graves' hyperthyroidism and ophthalmopathy. This CDR3 comprises 16 residues. Trimming at V came to 5 bases and at J to 0 bases, leaving 8 bases not matched to a gene. Germline CDR1 is MDHEN and CDR2 is SYDVKM. There are many counts of this clonotype. TCR beta CDR3 region amplification was performed from RNA transcripts. TCR CDR3 underwent first-round RT-PCR with the HTBI primer set. TCRdb passed the multiplex PCR reads through MiXCR, listing each CDR3 protein once. The table includes approximately 370,000 distinct CDR3 sequences, more than 12% detected once.

What was sequenced was blood. The origin of this receptor is a woman aged 25-40 years with Graves' hyperthyroidism. The rearrangement links TRBV28 to TRBJ2-3; 7 bases are a match to TRBD1. The CDR3 DNA follows: TGTGCCAGCAGTCACAACAGGGGACCTAGCACAGATACGCAGTATTTT. This encodes CASSHNRGPSTDTQYF. The entire variable domain, with the rest obtained from reference TRBV28 and TRBJ2-3, is as follows: DVKVTQSSRYLVKRTGEKVFLECVQDMDHENMFWYRQDPGLGLRLIYFSYDVKMKEKGDIPEGYSVSREKKERFSLILESASTNQTSMYLCASSHNRGPSTDTQYFGPGTRLTVL.